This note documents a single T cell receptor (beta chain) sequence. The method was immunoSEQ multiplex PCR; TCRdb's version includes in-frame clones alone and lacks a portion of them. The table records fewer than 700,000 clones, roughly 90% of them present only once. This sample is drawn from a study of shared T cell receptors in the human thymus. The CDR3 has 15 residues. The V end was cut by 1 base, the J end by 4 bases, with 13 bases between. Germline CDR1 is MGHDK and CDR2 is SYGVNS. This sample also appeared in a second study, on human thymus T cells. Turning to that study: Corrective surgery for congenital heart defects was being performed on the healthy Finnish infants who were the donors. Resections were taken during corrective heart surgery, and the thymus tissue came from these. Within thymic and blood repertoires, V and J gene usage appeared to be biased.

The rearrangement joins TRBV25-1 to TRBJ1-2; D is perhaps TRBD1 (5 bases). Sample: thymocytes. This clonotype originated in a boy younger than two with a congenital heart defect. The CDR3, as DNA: TGTGCCAGCAGTGAATCTGGCGGGGGGGGCTATGGCTACACCTTC. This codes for CASSESGGGGYGYTF.